Sequencing of this T cell receptor (beta chain) was carried out in a study of T cell responses to AZD1222 COVID-19 vaccine (dated by TCRdb to 2020 to 2022). With respect to the entire study: AZD1222 recipients given second doses at about 4 weeks or at about 12 weeks were pooled, since spike-specific TCR depth and breadth were not found to differ between the two schedules. TCR sequencing was performed for 233 trial participants, of whom around 200 were given two doses of AZD1222 and around 25 were given two doses of MenACWY control vaccine. Trial participants were enrolled into age subgroups of 18-55, 56-69 and 70-plus years, which contained around 150, 28 and 57 TCR-sequenced participants, respectively. General findings and caveats noted by the study authors: CD4 TCRs associated with the vaccine covered the entire spike protein, and the dominant responses were in regions 160-218 and 743-854. Conclusions about previously exposed vaccinees are limited, since just five or six AZD1222 recipients were seropositive for SARS-CoV-2 at baseline. Because no day 14 peak-response samples were available, repertoires were characterized only after the peak T cell response. Participants were mostly white British, with more females than males. The authors suggested clonal diversity may have been underestimated. Spike-specific TCR breadth and depth rose significantly after two AZD1222 doses compared with day 0 and with MenACWY recipients. Reportedly, almost half of the unique spike-specific TCRs recognized epitopes lying outside the regions that are mutated in the B.1.351 and B.1.1.7 variants. In the small 56-69-year group, the increase in depth fell short of significance, most likely because of low power.

V is shortened by 4 bases, J by 0 bases, and the region joining them spans 14 bases. The CDR1 and CDR2 encoded by the germline V gene are SGHDT and YYEEEE. The CDR3 measures 16 amino acids from cysteine to phenylalanine. Only the CDR3 portion is preserved as DNA: 48 bases, with reading frame beginning at the first base. The CDR3 regions of human TCRbeta chains were analyzed by immunosequencing. As for the original processing: TCRs in the repertoires were matched against a reference library of SARS-CoV-2-specific TCRs that had been generated with the MIRA antigen-specificity platform. Breadth was defined as the fraction of unique TCRs that were SARS-CoV-2-associated, and depth was defined as the fraction of total T cells that were SARS-CoV-2-associated. Using the MIRA data, every spike-specific TCR was mapped to the spike region that the TCR reacted to and assigned to either a CD4 or a CD8 class. Log10-transformed breadth and depth values were compared by one-way ANOVA with Sidak's multiple comparisons tests. TCRdb took over this immuneACCESS table, retaining in-frame rearrangements with V and J assigned. Such tables are incomplete; in checked studies, under half of the missing clones stem from an unresolved V gene, and the remainder is unexplained. V and J calls and clone size are as listed in that table; D and trimming were resolved from the DNA. The sample table holds about 120,000 clones, of which 92% were seen once. The ten largest clones capture 14% of the sample.

This sample's time point label indicates: baseline before first vaccination. The vaccinee samples were drawn from two UK trials, COV001 and COV002, one of which was a single-blind randomized controlled phase 2/3 trial testing AZD1222 (ChAdOx1 nCoV-19) in healthy adults. For TCRbeta chain sequencing, PBMC samples were collected from trial participants at day 0 and at day 28 after the second dose. Regarding this clone: No antigen is known for it. No quality values exist for individual bases; no much larger clone is one base distant.

The origin of this receptor is an adult in good health. This sequence uses TRBV5-6 and TRBJ1-5; no D gene is confidently identified. The specimen comprised peripheral blood, sampled on day 0 of AZD1222 vaccination. The CDR3 in this case is CASSQSGPYSNQPQHF. The base sequence is TGTGCCAGCAGCCAGTCGGGCCCCTATAGCAATCAGCCCCAGCATTTT.